A single sample gave rise to the 20 T cell receptor beta chains below, sequenced in a study of T cells in Graves' hyperthyroidism and ophthalmopathy. Template material for amplifying TCR beta CDR3 regions consisted of RNA transcripts. In the first-round RT-PCR of the TCR CDR3, the HTBI primer set was used. Each CDR3 protein is one row after TCRdb ran MiXCR on the multiplex PCR reads. The sample lists 500,000 to 550,000 distinct CDR3 sequences, just under 20% occurring once. The sequencing sample was made of blood. These receptors originate from a man aged 40-49 years with Graves' ophthalmopathy.

This clonotype was found many times. This chain links TRBV2 with TRBJ2-7; 8 nucleotides align to TRBD1. From germline, CDR1 is SNHLY and CDR2 FYNNEI. Unmatched junction bases numbered 8, after V lost 6 bases and J lost 4 bases. The CDR3 extends over 14 amino acids. CDR3: CASSRGTGTYEQYF. CDR3 bases: TGTGCCAGCAGCCGAGGGACAGGAACTTACGAGCAGTACTTC.

This clonotype was recorded once. The chain uses TRBV4-3 and TRBJ2-1, with a weak D call TRBD1 (5 bases). Germline V gives CDR1 LGHNA, CDR2 YSLEER. The germline V and J ends were trimmed by 4 bases and 0 bases, with 16 bases remaining between them. This CDR3 comprises 17 residues. CDR3: CASSRQFPLGSYNEQFF. For the CDR3, the DNA is TGCGCCAGCAGCCGACAGTTCCCATTGGGCTCCTACAATGAGCAGTTCTTC.

This clonotype was seen many times. The CDR3 here is CASSLPGNYEQYF. The CDR3 DNA follows: TGTGCCAGCAGTTTACCTGGGAACTACGAGCAGTACTTC. The gene calls are TRBV28 and TRBJ2-7, with D uncertain. Germline CDR1 and CDR2: MDHEN and SYDVKM. Trimming took off 2 bases at V and 3 bases at J, with 8 bases between the two ends. CDR3 size: 13 residues.

The chain is built from TRBV10-3 and TRBJ2-3, with 13 nucleotides matching TRBD2. V lost 3 bases to trimming and J lost 5 bases; unmatched junction nucleotides: 2. The length of the CDR3 is 15 residues. Germline V gene sequence: CDR1 ENHRY, CDR2 SYGVKD. The CDR3 region is CAISEGTSGEDTQYF. The CDR3 bases are TGTGCCATCAGTGAAGGGACTAGCGGGGAAGATACGCAGTATTTT.

This clonotype was seen many times. V gene TRBV7-6 combines with J gene TRBJ2-5; tentative D call: TRBD2 (5 bases). CDR1 is SGHVS and CDR2 is FNYEAQ in the germline V gene. The CDR3 length is 15 residues. V was pared by 5 bases and J by 2 bases, with 15 bases between. The CDR3 spells CASSQVAIFQETQYF. The CDR3 DNA reads as TGTGCCAGCAGCCAGGTAGCGATATTTCAAGAGACCCAGTACTTC. The complete variable domain, with remaining parts taken from reference TRBV7-6 and TRBJ2-5, reads GAGVSQSPRYKVTKRGQDVALRCDPISGHVSLYWYRQALGQGPEFLTYFNYEAQQDKSGLPNDRFSAERPEGSISTLTIQRTEQRDSAMYRCASSQVAIFQETQYFGPGTRLLVL.

A few counts support this clonotype. V usage is TRBV18 and J usage is TRBJ2-7; 7 bases agree with TRBD1. This CDR3 spans 14 amino acids. In germline, CDR1 is KGHSH, CDR2 LQKENI. With 3 bases clipped from V and 4 bases from J, the junction kept 6 bases outside the gene matches. The CDR3 nucleotides are TGTGCCAGCTCACCCCAAGGGGGCGGTTACGAGCAGTACTTC. It translates to CASSPQGGGYEQYF.

This clonotype has ten or more counts. The chain links TRBV7-8 to TRBJ2-1; 12 nucleotides agree with TRBD1. The CDR3 consists of 15 residues. Losses at the gene ends were 5 bases for V and 9 bases for J; bases not matched to a gene: 8. CDR1 SGHVS and CDR2 FQNEAQ come from the germline V gene. As DNA, the CDR3 is TGTGCCAGCAGCCTCCGGGACAGGGGGCCGTCTGAGCAGTTCTTC. It specifies CASSLRDRGPSEQFF.

This clonotype was observed at least ten times. The rearrangement uses TRBV7-9 and TRBJ1-2; 8 positions agree with TRBD1. The CDR3 totals 14 residues. With V trimmed by 4 bases and J by 4 bases, 5 bases remained unmatched. CDR1 is SEHNR and CDR2 is FQNEAQ in the germline V gene (reference sequence). In nucleotides, the CDR3 is TGTGCCAGCAGCTCTCAGGGGGCTAGCTATGGCTACACCTTC. Translated, it gives CASSSQGASYGYTF.

V usage is TRBV5-1 and J usage is TRBJ1-1; 9 bases align to TRBD1. Per the germline V gene, CDR1 is SGHRS and CDR2 is YFSETQ. Trimming took 3 bases from V and 3 from J; bases not matched to a gene: 6. This CDR3 spans 15 amino acids. The CDR3 nucleotides are TGCGCCAGCAGCTCGGGGACAGGGAAGCACACTGAAGCTTTCTTT. Protein: CASSSGTGKHTEAFF.

The chain joins TRBV12-3 or TRBV12-4 to TRBJ1-5; D may be TRBD1 (5 bases). Trimming took 6 bases from V and 8 from J, leaving 17 bases between them. CDR3 size: 14 residues. DNA of the CDR3: TGTGCCAGCAGCCCGTTTGAGGGGCTAGAGCCCCAGCATTTT. It encodes CASSPFEGLEPQHF.

This clonotype was recorded many times. The V and J genes are TRBV20-1 and TRBJ2-1, with a weak D call TRBD2 (5 bases). The germline V gene has CDR1 DFQATT and CDR2 SNEGSKA (reference sequence). The V and J ends lost 3 bases and 4 bases respectively, with 13 bases between them. The CDR3 has 14 residues. The CDR3 spells CSASPERGYNEQFF. For the CDR3, the DNA is TGCAGTGCTAGTCCAGAGAGAGGGTACAATGAGCAGTTCTTC.

V is TRBV20-1 and J is TRBJ2-7; D unclear. Trimming shortened V by 0 bases and J by 3 bases, and 12 bases separated the two germline ends. Germline CDR1 and CDR2: DFQATT and SNEGSKA (reference sequence). This CDR3 is 14 amino acids long. The CDR3 here is CSARDEMGFYEQYF. CDR3 DNA: TGCAGTGCTAGAGACGAAATGGGATTCTACGAGCAGTACTTC.

This clonotype has more than one count but fewer than ten. The rearrangement joins TRBV4-1 to TRBJ1-1; D is uncertain. This CDR3 is 14 amino acids long. The germline V gene has CDR1 MGHRA and CDR2 YSYEKL. V was clipped by 3 bases and J by 0 bases, with 8 bases between them. Here the CDR3 reads CASSHPDLNTEAFF. CDR3 DNA sequence: TGCGCCAGCAGCCATCCCGATCTGAACACTGAAGCTTTCTTT.

This clonotype appeared a few times. The chain combines TRBV5-1 with TRBJ2-1; D not certain. CDR3 length equals 14 residues. Germline loops: CDR1 SGHRS, CDR2 YFSETQ. Trimming removed 0 bases at V and 8 bases at J, with 12 bases between. This chain's CDR3 is CASSLASPWDEQFF. CDR3 in DNA: TGCGCCAGCAGCTTGGCCTCCCCGTGGGATGAGCAGTTCTTC.

This CDR3 is CASSVVTDTQYF. The CDR3 DNA is TGTGCCAGCAGCGTGGTGACAGATACGCAGTATTTT. V and J are TRBV28 and TRBJ2-3; D uncertain. With 6 bases removed from V and 3 bases from J, the gap between germline ends came to 7 bases. Germline V gene lookup returns CDR1 MDHEN and CDR2 SYDVKM. The CDR3 is 12 residues long.

This clonotype was counted ten times or more. This chain connects TRBV11-2 to TRBJ2-5; 8 bases line up with TRBD2. CDR3 size: 15 residues. V trimming: 4 bases; J trimming: 5 bases; junction bases outside the gene matches: 9. Per germline, CDR1 SGHAT and CDR2 FQNNGV. The CDR3 reads CASSSGTRTVETQYF. CDR3 nucleotide sequence: TGTGCCAGCAGCTCCGGGACTAGAACGGTTGAGACCCAGTACTTC.

This clonotype was found a few times. J is TRBJ2-3 and V is TRBV4-3, with 12 positions matching TRBD2. With V trimmed by 2 bases and J by 5 bases, 5 bases remained unmatched. This CDR3 has 16 residues. CDR1 and CDR2 from the germline V gene are LGHNA and YSLEER. DNA for the CDR3: TGCGCCAGCAGCCAACTAGCGGGAGGGCCTGAAGATACGCAGTATTTT. Translated: CASSQLAGGPEDTQYF.

This clonotype was counted many times. The chain has TRBV12-3 or TRBV12-4 and TRBJ1-5; TRBD1 matches 7 bases. With V trimmed by 5 bases and J by 0 bases, 10 bases remained unmatched. The CDR3 has 17 residues. This CDR3 reads CASSRERTGISNQPQHF. The CDR3 DNA follows: TGTGCCAGCAGTCGCGAAAGGACAGGAATTAGCAATCAGCCCCAGCATTTT.

The rearrangement joins TRBV30 to TRBJ1-4; weak D call: TRBD1 (5 bases). CDR3 length: 13 residues. From germline, CDR1 is GTSNPN and CDR2 SVGIG (reference sequence). Trimming took 0 bases from V and 7 from J, leaving 9 bases between them. CDR3 amino acids: CAWSVGGSEKLFF. DNA for the CDR3: TGTGCCTGGAGTGTTGGGGGAAGTGAAAAACTGTTTTTT.

Remarks on this clonotype: Germline and junction disagree at one end, which may indicate a read error. The rearrangement joins TRBV6-1 to TRBJ2-7; no reliable D call. The germline gives CDR1 MNHNS, CDR2 SASEGT. The CDR3 is made up of 13 amino acids. CDR3 residues: CASREGLGYEQCF. CDR3 DNA sequence: TGTGCCAGCAGGGAAGGCCTGGGGTACGAGCAGTGCTTC.